This T cell receptor beta chain was captured in a study of T-cell reconstitution after alpha-beta-depleted transplantation in children. Study-level results: Where some patients showed high TCRbeta diversity at day 60, it came from recipient T cells and thymic progenitors that had survived. Several hundred expanded graft clones reportedly supplied alpha-beta T cells about two months after transplant. After one year, T-cell counts and TCRbeta diversity mostly came from new T cells.

This clonotype showed up many times. Its antigen is as yet unknown. The TCRbeta library was prepared with unique molecular identifiers. MiXCR, applied by TCRdb to the PCR reads, yields one record per CDR3 protein. The repertoire has about 250,000 distinct CDR3 sequences, under 30% of them found once; the top ten carry more than 4.5%. Germline trimming cut 1 base from V and 10 bases from J; bases unmatched to any gene: 7. The CDR3 loop spans 15 amino acids. The receptor was derived from a female patient aged 2 to 10 who had a stem cell transplant for congenital amegakaryocytic thrombocytopenia, so the T cells may come from the graft donor. The gene calls are TRBV12-3 or TRBV12-4 and TRBJ2-1; 10 nucleotides align to TRBD2. The sample was PBMCs, mostly from graft donor cells, taken 360 days after TCRalphabeta/CD19-depleted stem cell transplant. As DNA, the CDR3 is TGTGCCAGCAGTTTAGGAGCGGGAGGGTTGAACGAGCAGTTCTTC. It is translated as CASSLGAGGLNEQFF.